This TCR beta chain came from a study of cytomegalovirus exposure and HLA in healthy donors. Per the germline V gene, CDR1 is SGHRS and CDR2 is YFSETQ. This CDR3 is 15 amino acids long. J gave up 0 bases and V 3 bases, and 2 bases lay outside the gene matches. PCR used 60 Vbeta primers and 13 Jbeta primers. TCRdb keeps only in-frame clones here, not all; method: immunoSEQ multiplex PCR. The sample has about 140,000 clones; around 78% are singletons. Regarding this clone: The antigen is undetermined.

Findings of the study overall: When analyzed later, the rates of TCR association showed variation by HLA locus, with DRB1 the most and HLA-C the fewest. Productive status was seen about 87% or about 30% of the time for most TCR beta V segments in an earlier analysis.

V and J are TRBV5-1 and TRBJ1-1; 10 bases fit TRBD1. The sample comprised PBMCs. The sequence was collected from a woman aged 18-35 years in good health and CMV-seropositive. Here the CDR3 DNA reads TGCGCCAGCAGCTCGGGACAGGGGATGAACACTGAAGCTTTCTTT. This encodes CASSSGQGMNTEAFF.